These 11 T cell receptor beta chains originate from one sample sequenced in a study of T cell responses to AZD1222 COVID-19 vaccine. The assay was immunoSEQ multiplex PCR, and TCRdb's table has in-frame clones only and misses some. The sample holds 100,000 or so clones, roughly 87% seen once. Sequenced here: peripheral blood, sampled on day 0 of AZD1222 vaccination. The receptor set was obtained from an adult in good health.

The chain employs TRBV19 and TRBJ2-5, with unresolved D. Deletions cut 4 bases from V and 5 bases from J, with 8 bases between. The CDR3 contains 12 residues. The germline CDR1 and CDR2 sequences are LNHDA and SQIVND (reference sequence). DNA of the CDR3: TGTGCCAGTAGTACAGCTAGGGAGACCCAGTACTTC. This sequence encodes CASSTARETQYF.

The chain is built from TRBV19 and TRBJ2-3; a weak D match, TRBD1 (5 bases). V was trimmed by 0 bases and J by 3 bases, leaving 7 bases between them. Germline CDR1 and CDR2: LNHDA and SQIVND (reference sequence). This CDR3 region has 14 residues. CDR3 sequence reads: CASSIDRETDTQYF. CDR3 nucleotide sequence: TGTGCCAGTAGTATAGACAGGGAAACAGATACGCAGTATTTT. Combining the CDR3 with reference TRBV19 and TRBJ2-3 gives the whole variable domain DGGITQSPKYLFRKEGQNVTLSCEQNLNHDAMYWYRQDPGQGLRLIYYSQIVNDFQKGDIAEGYSVSREKKESFPLTVTSAQKNPTAFYLCASSIDRETDTQYFGPGTRLTVL.

Points on this clone: The same CDR3 can be traced to other DNA sequences in this sample. The V gene is TRBV5-1, the J gene TRBJ1-2; TRBD1 agrees at 10 bases. Trimming took 4 bases from V and 4 from J; bases not matched to a gene: 4. The CDR3 loop spans 14 amino acids. The germline V gene encodes CDR1 SGHRS and CDR2 YFSETQ. In nucleotides, the CDR3 is TGCGCCAGCAGCCCGGGGACAGGGGCCTATGGCTACACCTTC. It is translated as CASSPGTGAYGYTF.

This clone occurred once. The chain couples TRBV7-2 to TRBJ2-6, with D unresolved. This CDR3 region has 15 residues. Germline V gene sequence: CDR1 SGHTA, CDR2 FQGNSA. V dropped 6 bases and J dropped 0 bases, with 9 bases sitting between them. The CDR3 DNA is TGTGCCAGCAGGACCGATAGCTCTGGGGCCAACGTCCTGACTTTC. This translates into CASRTDSSGANVLTF.

V usage is TRBV11-2 and J usage is TRBJ2-2; unclear D gene. Trimming pared 5 bases from V and 5 bases from J, leaving 9 bases between. Germline values: CDR1 SGHAT, CDR2 FQNNGV. The CDR3 spans 13 residues. The DNA for the CDR3 is TGTGCCAGCAGCCCGGTTCGAACCGGGGAGCTGTTTTTT. As protein: CASSPVRTGELFF.

This clone has a single count. This chain's CDR3 is CASSHLGGNEQYF. CDR3 sequence (DNA): TGTGCCAGCAGCCATTTAGGTGGGAACGAGCAGTACTTC. V gene TRBV3-1 (or the pseudogene TRBV3-2) combines with J gene TRBJ2-7; D remains ambiguous. V gave up 3 bases and J gave up 5 bases, with 11 bases separating them. The CDR3 extends over 13 amino acids. In germline, CDR1 is LGHDT, CDR2 YNNKEL (reference sequence).

The gene calls are TRBV28 and TRBJ2-7; 14 bases fit TRBD2. The length of the CDR3 is 15 residues. From germline, CDR1 is MDHEN and CDR2 SYDVKM. With V trimmed by 5 bases and J by 6 bases, 6 bases remained unmatched. CDR3 sequence reads: CASSPSGLAGAEQYF. CDR3 sequence (DNA): TGTGCCAGCAGTCCTTCGGGACTAGCGGGAGCCGAGCAGTACTTC.

This clone has a single count. V and J are TRBV18 and TRBJ2-7; tentatively, D is TRBD2 (6 bases). The ends were cut back, 6 bases at V and 0 bases at J, with 21 bases in the middle. Germline lookup yields CDR1 KGHSH and CDR2 LQKENI. The CDR3 extends over 17 amino acids. CDR3 sequence: CASSPRGAPISSYEQYF. CDR3 bases: TGTGCCAGCTCCCCCCGCGGGGCTCCAATCAGCTCCTACGAGCAGTACTTC.

The chain carries TRBV2 and TRBJ1-1; the D gene is possibly TRBD1 (6 bases). Per the germline V gene, CDR1 is SNHLY and CDR2 is FYNNEI. Trimming cost V 4 bases and J 5 bases, with 11 bases left between them. The CDR3 consists of 13 residues. The CDR3 sequence is CASSAQGNTEAFF. In DNA form, the CDR3 reads TGTGCCAGCAGTGCGCAGGGGAATACTGAAGCTTTCTTT.

A single count supports this clone. The CDR3 bases are TGCGCCAGCAGCTTGTTTGGGTCCCAAGAGACCCAGTACTTC. Translated, it gives CASSLFGSQETQYF. V and J are TRBV5-1 and TRBJ2-5, with D unresolved. Germline V gene data show CDR1 as SGHRS and CDR2 as YFSETQ. Trimming shortened V by 1 base and J by 1 base, and 8 bases separated the two germline ends. This CDR3 is 14 amino acids long.

The rearrangement links TRBV5-1 to TRBJ1-1, with 7 bases fitting TRBD1. The CDR3 spans 11 residues. The ends lost 8 bases at V and 6 bases at J; junction bases unmatched: 4. Germline CDR1 and CDR2: SGHRS and YFSETQ. The CDR3 region is CASTQGAEAFF. The DNA of the CDR3 is TGCGCCAGTACTCAGGGGGCTGAAGCTTTCTTT. Full variable domain (rest looked up from reference TRBV5-1 and TRBJ1-1): KAGVTQTPRYLIKTRGQQVTLSCSPISGHRSVSWYQQTPGQGLQFLFEYFSETQRNKGNFPGRFSGRQFSNSRSEMNVSTLELGDSALYLCASTQGAEAFFGQGTRLTVV.